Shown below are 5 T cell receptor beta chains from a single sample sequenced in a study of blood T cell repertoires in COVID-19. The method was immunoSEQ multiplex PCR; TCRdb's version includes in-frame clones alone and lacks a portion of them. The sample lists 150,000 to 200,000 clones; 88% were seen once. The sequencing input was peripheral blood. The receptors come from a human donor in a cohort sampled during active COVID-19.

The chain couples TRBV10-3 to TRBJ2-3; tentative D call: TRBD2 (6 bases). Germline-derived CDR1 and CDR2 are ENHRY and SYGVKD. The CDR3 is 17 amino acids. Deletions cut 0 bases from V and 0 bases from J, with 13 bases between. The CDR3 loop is CAISESGGRRSTDTQYF. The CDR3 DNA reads TGTGCCATCAGTGAGTCAGGAGGGAGAAGGAGCACAGATACGCAGTATTTT.

The DNA of the CDR3 is TGTGCCAGTGGATGGACAGCAACTAATGAAAAACTGTTTTTT. Translating gives CASGWTATNEKLFF. J is TRBJ1-4 and V is TRBV19; perhaps TRBD1 as D (6 bases). Germline V gene lookup returns CDR1 LNHDA and CDR2 SQIVND (reference sequence). V was cut by 8 bases and J by 0 bases, with 10 bases left in between. The CDR3 totals 14 residues. The variable domain in full, with the rest retrieved from reference TRBV19 and TRBJ1-4, is DGGITQSPKYLFRKEGQNVTLSCEQNLNHDAMYWYRQDPGQGLRLIYYSQIVNDFQKGDIAEGYSVSREKKESFPLTVTSAQKNPTAFYLCASGWTATNEKLFFGSGTQLSVL.

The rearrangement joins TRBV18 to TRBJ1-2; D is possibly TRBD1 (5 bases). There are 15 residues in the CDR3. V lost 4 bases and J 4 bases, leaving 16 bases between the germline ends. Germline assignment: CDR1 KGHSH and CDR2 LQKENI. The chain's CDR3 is CASSLQTQGLYGYTF. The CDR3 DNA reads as TGTGCCAGCTCACTCCAGACCCAGGGCCTCTATGGCTACACCTTC.

The CDR3 reads CASSSGVPHTGELFF. The CDR3 DNA reads TGTGCCAGCAGTTCCGGGGTTCCCCACACCGGGGAGCTGTTTTTT. The genes are TRBV6-2 or TRBV6-3 and TRBJ2-2; maybe TRBD2 (5 bases). The germline V and J ends were trimmed by 4 bases and 3 bases, with 12 bases remaining between them. This CDR3 region has 15 residues. CDR1 is MNHEY, CDR2 SVGEGT, per germline.

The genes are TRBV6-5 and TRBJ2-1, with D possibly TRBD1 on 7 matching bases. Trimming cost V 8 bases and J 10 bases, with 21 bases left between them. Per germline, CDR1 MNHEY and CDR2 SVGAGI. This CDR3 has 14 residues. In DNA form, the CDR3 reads TGTGCCAGCTCCCTAAGCAGGGGGGCTCGGGAGCAGTTCTTC. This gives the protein CASSLSRGAREQFF.